These 14 T cell receptor beta chains share one sample of origin, sequenced in a study of blood T cell repertoires in COVID-19. Assay: immunoSEQ multiplex PCR; the TCRdb copy retains only in-frame clones and omits some. This sample yields over 120,000 clones, of which around 84% are seen a single time; under 5.5% belongs to the top ten. Sequencing was performed on peripheral blood. These receptor sequences come from a human donor in a cohort sampled during active COVID-19.

The chain joins TRBV4-2 to TRBJ2-7; perhaps TRBD2 as D (6 bases). Trimming pared 0 bases from V and 6 bases from J, leaving 12 bases between. This CDR3 region has 14 residues. Germline V CDR1 and CDR2: LGHNA, YNFKEQ. The CDR3 sequence: CASSQDYGGGEQYF. The CDR3 coding sequence is TGTGCCAGCAGCCAAGATTACGGGGGTGGCGAGCAGTACTTC.

The chain recombines TRBV9 with TRBJ2-1; D not resolved. Deletions cut 1 base from V and 3 bases from J, with 5 bases between. CDR1 is SGDLS and CDR2 is YYNGEE in the germline V gene. The CDR3 consists of 13 residues. DNA of the CDR3: TGTGCCAGCAGCGTAACAAGCTACAATGAGCAGTTCTTC. It yields the protein CASSVTSYNEQFF.

In its sample, this clone was seen a few times. This chain links TRBV5-4 with TRBJ2-7; D is unclear. Trimming stripped 2 bases from V and 2 bases from J, with 11 bases between. The length of the CDR3 is 14 residues. CDR1 and CDR2 (germline): SGHNT, YYREEE (reference sequence). The CDR3 DNA follows: TGTGCCAGCAGCTTCGAAGCTCCCACCTACGAGCAGTACTTC. This encodes CASSFEAPTYEQYF. Using reference TRBV5-4 and TRBJ2-7 for the parts outside the CDR3, the full variable domain is ETGVTQSPTHLIKTRGQQVTLRCSSQSGHNTVSWYQQALGQGPQFIFQYYREEENGRGNFPPRFSGLQFPNYSSELNVNALELDDSALYLCASSFEAPTYEQYFGPGTRLTVT.

The chain couples TRBV7-9 to TRBJ2-7, with unresolved D. Germline V gene sequence: CDR1 SEHNR, CDR2 FQNEAQ (reference sequence). The V end lost 2 bases, the J end lost 4 bases, and 3 bases lay between the germline ends. CDR3 length: 11 residues. The CDR3 loop is CASSLSYEQYF. The DNA for the CDR3 is TGTGCCAGCAGCTTATCTTACGAGCAGTACTTC.

As concerns this clone: Other DNA sequences in this sample translate to the same CDR3. The chain combines TRBV9 with TRBJ2-1; unclear D gene. CDR3 length: 15 amino acids. V lost 1 base and J lost 0, with 8 bases in between. Germline V lookup: CDR1 SGDLS, CDR2 YYNGEE. CDR3 DNA sequence: TGTGCCAGCAGCGTATCATCGGGCTCCTACAATGAGCAGTTCTTC. It translates to CASSVSSGSYNEQFF. The whole variable domain, filled in from reference TRBV9 and TRBJ2-1, reads DSGVTQTPKHLITATGQRVTLRCSPRSGDLSVYWYQQSLDQGLQFLIQYYNGEERAKGNILERFSAQQFPDLHSELNLSSLELGDSALYFCASSVSSGSYNEQFFGPGTRLTVL.

The gene calls are TRBV5-4 and TRBJ1-2; D is uncertain. This CDR3 is 13 amino acids long. V was pared by 1 base and J by 5 bases, with 9 bases between. From germline, CDR1 is SGHNT and CDR2 YYREEE (reference sequence). The CDR3 loop reads CASSLPGEYGYTF. CDR3 nucleotides: TGTGCCAGCAGCTTGCCCGGGGAGTATGGCTACACCTTC.

The chain links TRBV11-1 to TRBJ2-1; 8 bases are a match to TRBD2. The CDR3 is made up of 15 amino acids. Germline trimming cut 1 base from V and 9 bases from J; bases unmatched to any gene: 8. Germline loops: CDR1 SGHAT, CDR2 FQDESV (reference sequence). The CDR3 coding sequence is TGTGCCAGCAGCTTAGTCCCCGGGAGGGCCGGTGAGCAGTTCTTC. Encoded protein: CASSLVPGRAGEQFF.

The J gene is TRBJ1-3, the V gene TRBV5-1; tentatively, D is TRBD1 (5 bases). Trimming stripped 5 bases from V and 1 base from J, with 7 bases between. Germline CDR1 reads SGHRS; CDR2 reads YFSETQ. The CDR3 is 13 residues long. The CDR3 DNA reads as TGCGCCAGCAGTGCAGGGTCTGGAAACACCATATATTTT. It encodes CASSAGSGNTIYF.

This sequence joins TRBV18 and TRBJ2-5; tentative D call: TRBD1 (6 bases). The CDR3 loop spans 15 amino acids. V shed 3 bases and J shed 5 bases, with 16 bases lying between them. Germline assignment: CDR1 KGHSH and CDR2 LQKENI. Here the CDR3 DNA reads TGTGCCAGCTCACCCTTCGACAGGACCGGTGAGACCCAGTACTTC. Amino acid sequence: CASSPFDRTGETQYF.

In its sample, this clone was seen once. V is TRBV7-8 and J is TRBJ2-3; 7 bases line up with TRBD1. Per germline, CDR1 SGHVS and CDR2 FQNEAQ. V gave up 5 bases and J gave up 2 bases; unmatched junction bases: 4. This CDR3 has 14 amino acids. The CDR3 here is CASSLDRATDTQYF. The CDR3 nucleotides read TGTGCCAGCAGCCTTGACAGGGCCACAGATACGCAGTATTTT.

The chain is built from TRBV11-3 and TRBJ2-2; TRBD2 matches at 7 bases. The germline V gene encodes CDR1 SGHNT and CDR2 YENEEA. V was clipped by 5 bases and J by 5 bases; unmatched bases: 11. The CDR3 length is 16 residues. The CDR3, as DNA: TGTGCCAGCAGCGACGGCGGCGGGAGAGGGACCGGGGAGCTGTTTTTT. Protein: CASSDGGGRGTGELFF. The full variable domain, in which reference TRBV11-3 and TRBJ2-2 provide the parts outside the CDR3, is EAGVVQSPRYKIIEKKQPVAFWCNPISGHNTLYWYLQNLGQGPELLIRYENEEAVDDSQLPKDRFSAERLKGVDSTLKIQPAELGDSAVYLCASSDGGGRGTGELFFGEGSRLTVL.

This rearrangement joins TRBV6-5 to TRBJ1-2; 8 bases fit TRBD1. This CDR3 spans 15 amino acids. Germline values: CDR1 MNHEY, CDR2 SVGAGI. V dropped 6 bases and J dropped 6; count of bases not matched to a gene: 12. CDR3: CASRTGTGGADGYTF. In DNA form, the CDR3 reads TGTGCCAGCAGGACGGGCACAGGGGGGGCTGATGGCTACACCTTC.

V and J are TRBV2 and TRBJ2-1, with 9 bases that match TRBD2. Trimming cost V 6 bases and J 6 bases; bases outside gene matches: 12. The CDR3 totals 16 residues. Germline CDR1 is SNHLY and CDR2 is FYNNEI. The DNA for the CDR3 is TGTGCCAGCAGCCCTTCGACTAGCGGTTTCGTCAATGAGCAGTTCTTC. Its protein is CASSPSTSGFVNEQFF.

The CDR3 nucleotides read TGTGCCATCAGTGATCTAGCGGGAGGGGACACCGGGGAGCTGTTTTTT. Amino acids: CAISDLAGGDTGELFF. This chain links TRBV10-3 with TRBJ2-2; 12 bases are a match to TRBD2. Trimming at V came to 3 bases and at J to 3 bases, leaving 2 bases not matched to a gene. Germline assignment: CDR1 ENHRY and CDR2 SYGVKD. The CDR3 loop spans 16 amino acids.